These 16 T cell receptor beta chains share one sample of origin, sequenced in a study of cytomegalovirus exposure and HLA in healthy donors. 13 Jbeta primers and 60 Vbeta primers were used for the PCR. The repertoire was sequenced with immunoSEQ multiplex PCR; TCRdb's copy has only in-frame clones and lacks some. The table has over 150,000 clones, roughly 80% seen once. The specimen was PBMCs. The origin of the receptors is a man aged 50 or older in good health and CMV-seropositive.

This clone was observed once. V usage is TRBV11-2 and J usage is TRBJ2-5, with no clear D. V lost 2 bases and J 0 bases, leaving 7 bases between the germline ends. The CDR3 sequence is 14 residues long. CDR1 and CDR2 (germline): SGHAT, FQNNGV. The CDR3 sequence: CASSLFLDQETQYF. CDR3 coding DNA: TGTGCCAGCAGCTTATTCCTAGACCAAGAGACCCAGTACTTC.

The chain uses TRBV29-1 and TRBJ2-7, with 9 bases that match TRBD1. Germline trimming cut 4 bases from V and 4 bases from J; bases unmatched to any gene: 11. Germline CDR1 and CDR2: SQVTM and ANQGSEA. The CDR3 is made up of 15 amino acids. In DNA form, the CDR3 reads TGCAGCGTTGGGATTTTGGACAGGGGTGTGTACGAGCAGTACTTC. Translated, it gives CSVGILDRGVYEQYF.

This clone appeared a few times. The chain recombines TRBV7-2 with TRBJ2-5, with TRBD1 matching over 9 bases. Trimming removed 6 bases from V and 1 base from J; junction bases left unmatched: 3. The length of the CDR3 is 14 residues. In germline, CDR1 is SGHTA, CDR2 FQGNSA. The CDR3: CASRPTGGQETQYF. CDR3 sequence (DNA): TGTGCCAGCAGACCGACAGGGGGCCAAGAGACCCAGTACTTC.

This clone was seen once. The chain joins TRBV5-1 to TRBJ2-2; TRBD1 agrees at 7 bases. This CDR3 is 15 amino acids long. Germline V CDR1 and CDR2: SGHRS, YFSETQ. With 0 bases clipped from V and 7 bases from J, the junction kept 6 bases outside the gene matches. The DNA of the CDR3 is TGCGCCAGCAGCTTGGCAGGGACAGACCACGGGGAGCTGTTTTTT. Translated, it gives CASSLAGTDHGELFF.

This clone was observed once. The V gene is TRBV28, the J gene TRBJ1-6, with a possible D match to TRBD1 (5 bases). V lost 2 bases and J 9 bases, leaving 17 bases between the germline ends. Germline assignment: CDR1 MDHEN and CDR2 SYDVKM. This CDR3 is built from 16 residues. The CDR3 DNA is TGTGCCAGCAGTTTAGACAGAAAAAGGCGAGGTTCACCCCTCCACTTT. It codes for CASSLDRKRRGSPLHF.

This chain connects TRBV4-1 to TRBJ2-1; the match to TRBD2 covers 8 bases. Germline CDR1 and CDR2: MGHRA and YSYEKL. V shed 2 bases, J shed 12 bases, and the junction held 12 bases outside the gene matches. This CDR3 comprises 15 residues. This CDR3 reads CASSQPRRGAGGQFF. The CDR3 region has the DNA TGCGCCAGCAGCCAACCGCGGCGGGGGGCCGGCGGGCAGTTCTTC.

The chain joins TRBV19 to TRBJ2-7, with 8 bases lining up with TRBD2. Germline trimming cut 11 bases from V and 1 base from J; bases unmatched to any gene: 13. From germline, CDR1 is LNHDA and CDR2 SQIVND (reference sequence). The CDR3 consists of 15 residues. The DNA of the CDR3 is TGTGCCTCACAGGCGGGGGGCCTCTCGTCCTACGAGCAGTACTTC. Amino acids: CASQAGGLSSYEQYF.

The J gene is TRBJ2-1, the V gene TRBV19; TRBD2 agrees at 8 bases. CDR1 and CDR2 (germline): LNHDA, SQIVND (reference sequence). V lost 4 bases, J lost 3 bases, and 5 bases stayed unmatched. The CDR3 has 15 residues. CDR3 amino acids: CASSTGGKNYNEQFF. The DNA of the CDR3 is TGTGCCAGTAGTACGGGGGGGAAGAACTACAATGAGCAGTTCTTC.

CDR3 nucleotide sequence: TGTGCCAGCAGTTTATACTCCAGGGGCGAGCAGTACTTC. Translation gives CASSLYSRGEQYF. The chain is built from TRBV27 and TRBJ2-7; TRBD1 might be the D (6 bases). The CDR3 is 13 residues long. CDR1 is MNHEY and CDR2 is SMNVEV in the germline V gene (reference sequence). The V gene lost 1 base and the J gene lost 6 bases, with 10 bases spanning the gap.

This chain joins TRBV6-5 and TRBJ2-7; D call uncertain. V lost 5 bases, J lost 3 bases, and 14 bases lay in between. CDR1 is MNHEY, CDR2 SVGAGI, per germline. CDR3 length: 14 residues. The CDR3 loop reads CASSLNSRFYEQYF. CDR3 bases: TGTGCCAGCAGTCTGAACTCGCGATTCTACGAGCAGTACTTC.

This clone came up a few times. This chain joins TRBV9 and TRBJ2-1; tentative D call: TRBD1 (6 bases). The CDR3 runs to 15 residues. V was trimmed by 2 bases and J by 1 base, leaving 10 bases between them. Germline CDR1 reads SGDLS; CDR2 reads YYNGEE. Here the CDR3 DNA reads TGTGCCAGCAGCGTGGGGGCACTGTCCTACAATGAGCAGTTCTTC. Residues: CASSVGALSYNEQFF.

CDR3 DNA: TGTGCCAGCAGCCTAGTTAGGACCAGGGACAATGAGCAGTTCTTC. Translation: CASSLVRTRDNEQFF. V and J are TRBV6-1 and TRBJ2-1; tentative D call: TRBD1 (5 bases). Germline CDR1 reads MNHNS; CDR2 reads SASEGT. The CDR3 is 15 amino acids. With 6 bases removed from V and 5 bases from J, the gap between germline ends came to 17 bases.

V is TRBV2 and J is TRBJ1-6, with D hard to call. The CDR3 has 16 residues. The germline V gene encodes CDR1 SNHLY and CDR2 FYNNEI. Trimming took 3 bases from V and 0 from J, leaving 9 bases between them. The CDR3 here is CASSEIQSSYNSPLHF. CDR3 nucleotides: TGTGCCAGCAGTGAGATACAAAGCTCCTATAATTCACCCCTCCACTTT.

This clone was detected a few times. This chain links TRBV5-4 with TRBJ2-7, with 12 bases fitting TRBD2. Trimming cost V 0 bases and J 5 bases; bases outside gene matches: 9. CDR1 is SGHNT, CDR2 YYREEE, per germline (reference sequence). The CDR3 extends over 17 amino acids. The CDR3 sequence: CASSLAPTSGGFDEQYF. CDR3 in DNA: TGTGCCAGCAGCTTGGCCCCAACTAGCGGGGGGTTCGACGAGCAGTACTTC.

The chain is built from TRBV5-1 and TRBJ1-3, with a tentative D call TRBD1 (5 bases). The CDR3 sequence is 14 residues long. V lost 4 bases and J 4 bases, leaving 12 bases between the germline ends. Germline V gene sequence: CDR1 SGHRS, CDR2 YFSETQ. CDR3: CASSDGGVGNTIYF. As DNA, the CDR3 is TGCGCCAGCAGCGACGGGGGAGTCGGAAACACCATATATTTT.

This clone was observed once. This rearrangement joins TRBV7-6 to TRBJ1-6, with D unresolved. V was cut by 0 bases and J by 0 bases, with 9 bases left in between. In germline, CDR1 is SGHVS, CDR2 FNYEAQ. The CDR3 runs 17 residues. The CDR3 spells CASSLAGGSSYNSPLHF. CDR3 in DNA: TGTGCCAGCAGCTTAGCGGGCGGGAGCTCCTATAATTCACCCCTCCACTTT.